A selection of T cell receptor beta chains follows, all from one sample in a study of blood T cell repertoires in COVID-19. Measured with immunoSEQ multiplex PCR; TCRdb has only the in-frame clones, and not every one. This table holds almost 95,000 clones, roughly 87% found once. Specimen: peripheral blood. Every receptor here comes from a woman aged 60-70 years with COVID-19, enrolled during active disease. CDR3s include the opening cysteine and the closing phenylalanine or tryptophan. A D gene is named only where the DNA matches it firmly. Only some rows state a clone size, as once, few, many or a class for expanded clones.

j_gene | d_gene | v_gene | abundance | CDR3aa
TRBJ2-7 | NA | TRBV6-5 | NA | CASSYYPGTSYEQYF
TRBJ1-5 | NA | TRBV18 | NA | CASSPPNRVYSNQPQHF
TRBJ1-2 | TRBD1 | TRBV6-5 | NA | CASSYTDRDYGYTF
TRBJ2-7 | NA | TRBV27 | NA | CASSSPGRREQYF
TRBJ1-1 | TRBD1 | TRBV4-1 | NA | CASSQGTAPILNTEAFF
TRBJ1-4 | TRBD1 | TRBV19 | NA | CASRRKGAPNEKLFF
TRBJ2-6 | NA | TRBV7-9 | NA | CASRRGPMRSGANVLTF
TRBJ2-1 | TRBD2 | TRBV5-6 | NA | CASRPLGLANNEQFF
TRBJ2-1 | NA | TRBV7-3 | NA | CASSSSASERFF
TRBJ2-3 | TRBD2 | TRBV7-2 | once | CASSPSGGTADTQYF
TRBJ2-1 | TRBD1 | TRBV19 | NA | CASSPRNQRDRLGFF
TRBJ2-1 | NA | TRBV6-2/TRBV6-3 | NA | CASSYPISGNYNEQFF
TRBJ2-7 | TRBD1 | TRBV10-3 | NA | CAISERGQDEQYF
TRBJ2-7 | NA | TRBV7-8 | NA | CASSLGGLSYEQYF
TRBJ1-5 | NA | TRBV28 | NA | CASSLIQGNQPQHF
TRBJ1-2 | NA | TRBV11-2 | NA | CASSSLGNYGYTF
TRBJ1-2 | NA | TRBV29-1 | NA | CSVSRDYGYTF
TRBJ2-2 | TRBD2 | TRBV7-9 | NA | CASGGVIPGELFF
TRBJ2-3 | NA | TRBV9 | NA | CASSVVGGGTDTQYF
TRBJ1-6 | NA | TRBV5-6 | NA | CASSLRQANSPLHF
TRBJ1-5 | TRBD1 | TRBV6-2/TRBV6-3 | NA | CASSPGTGLNSNQPQHF
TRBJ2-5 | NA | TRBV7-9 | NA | CASSLGRGQLQETQYF
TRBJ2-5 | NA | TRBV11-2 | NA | CASSFFVSETQYF
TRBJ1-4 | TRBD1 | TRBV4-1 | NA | CASSQGTGEGEKLFF
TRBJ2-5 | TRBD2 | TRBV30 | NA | CAWSESGGAETQYF
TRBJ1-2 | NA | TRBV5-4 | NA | CASSFMDRRNGYTF
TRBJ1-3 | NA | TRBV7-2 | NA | CASSLVRQGNTIYF
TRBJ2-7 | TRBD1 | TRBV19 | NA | CASSLTGADEQYF
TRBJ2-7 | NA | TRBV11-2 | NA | CASRPGGGEGEQYF
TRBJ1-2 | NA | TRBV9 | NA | CASSSDRGDYGYTF
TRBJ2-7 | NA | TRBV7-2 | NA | CASRRQSTYEQYF
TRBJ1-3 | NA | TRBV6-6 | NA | CASRGLLGRNTIYF
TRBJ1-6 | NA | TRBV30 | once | CAWSPLFEGSSYNSPLHF
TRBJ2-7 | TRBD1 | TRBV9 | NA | CASSAGQGNYEQYF
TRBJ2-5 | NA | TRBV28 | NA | CASSPIEPRETQYF
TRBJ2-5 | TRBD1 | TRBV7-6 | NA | CASSLGQGLMETQYF
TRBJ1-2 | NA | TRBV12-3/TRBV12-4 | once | CASSSGAVGYTF
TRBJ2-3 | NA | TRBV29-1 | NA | CSWGGATDTQYF
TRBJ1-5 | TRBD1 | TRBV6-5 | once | CASRLRTGNQPQHF
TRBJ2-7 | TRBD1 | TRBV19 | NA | CASSIRTGSYEQYF
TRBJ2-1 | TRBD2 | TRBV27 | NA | CASRRAPAGGYNEQFF
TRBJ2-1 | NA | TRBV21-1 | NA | CASSKFIGLAGGPLDEQFF
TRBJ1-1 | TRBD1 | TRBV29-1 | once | CSGSTGVGLGTEAFF
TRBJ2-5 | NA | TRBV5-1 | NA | CASSLNIQETQYF
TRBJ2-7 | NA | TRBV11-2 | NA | CASSFSRSSYEQYF
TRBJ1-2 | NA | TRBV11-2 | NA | CASSLKGGYGYTF
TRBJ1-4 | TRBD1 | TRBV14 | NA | CASSHGTGRGPTNEKLFF
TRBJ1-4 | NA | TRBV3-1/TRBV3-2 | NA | CASSDTSSGEKLFF
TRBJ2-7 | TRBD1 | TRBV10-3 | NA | CAISERGQSYEQYF
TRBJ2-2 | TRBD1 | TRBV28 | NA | CASSSSDRGLAGELFF
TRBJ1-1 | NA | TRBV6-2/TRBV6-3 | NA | CASSYDPGVGSTEAFF
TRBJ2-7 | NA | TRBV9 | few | CASSPGPYEQYF
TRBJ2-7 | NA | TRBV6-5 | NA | CASSFRGSEQYF
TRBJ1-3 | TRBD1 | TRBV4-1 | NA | CASSQSPGQGTSTIYF